The 20 T cell receptor beta chains reported below all come from one sample, sequenced in a study of control samples from healthy donors and cancer patients. Only in-frame clones appear in the TCRdb table, and some are missing; sequencing was by immunoSEQ multiplex PCR. The table shows 100,000 to 150,000 clones, with around 92% occurring only once. The sample consisted of PBMCs. Source of these receptors: a man between 45 and 60 years old with head and neck cancer.

The chain joins TRBV2 to TRBJ2-7; tentatively, D is TRBD1 or TRBD2 (5 bases each). With 8 bases removed from V and 4 bases from J, the gap between germline ends came to 15 bases. This CDR3 spans 13 amino acids. CDR1 is SNHLY and CDR2 is FYNNEI in the germline V gene. Here the CDR3 DNA reads TGTGCCAGCTCGACAGCACCGGGGTACGAGCAGTACTTC. Protein product: CASSTAPGYEQYF.

V is TRBV6-2 or TRBV6-3 and J is TRBJ2-1; the D gene is possibly TRBD2 (6 bases). Trimming took 2 bases from V and 10 from J, leaving 12 bases between them. CDR1 and CDR2 (germline): MNHEY, SVGEGT. The CDR3 contains 13 residues. DNA for the CDR3: TGTGCCAGCAGTTACGGCAGGACTACAGAGCAGTTCTTC. It is translated as CASSYGRTTEQFF.

The V gene is TRBV27, the J gene TRBJ2-2, with a tentative D call TRBD2 (5 bases). The CDR3 contains 15 residues. V lost 6 bases to trimming and J lost 4 bases, with 15 bases between them. Germline CDR1 is MNHEY and CDR2 is SMNVEV (reference sequence). The CDR3 nucleotides are TGTGCCAGCAGCCTCGAGAGGGTAGGCACCGGGGAGCTGTTTTTT. Protein product: CASSLERVGTGELFF.

The chain is built from TRBV5-3 and TRBJ2-7; 7 bases align to TRBD1. TRBV5-3 is assigned to the ORF class and has an uncertain function. This CDR3 is 14 amino acids long. Losses at the gene ends were 4 bases for V and 2 bases for J; bases not matched to a gene: 6. DNA for the CDR3: TGTGCCAGAAGCCCGGACAGGAGAGCCTACGAGCAGTACTTC. Protein product: CARSPDRRAYEQYF.

V gene TRBV7-3 combines with J gene TRBJ2-7; D is unclear. This CDR3 contains 15 residues. The V and J ends lost 5 bases and 3 bases respectively, with 17 bases between them. Per germline, CDR1 SGHTA and CDR2 FQGTGA. The CDR3 is CASSPRVGWLYEQYF. The DNA of the CDR3 is TGTGCCAGCAGCCCCCGGGTCGGGTGGCTCTACGAGCAGTACTTC.

V gene TRBV6-1 combines with J gene TRBJ1-1; TRBD1 matches 12 bases. Germline CDR1 MNHNS, CDR2 SASEGT. The CDR3 runs to 15 residues. The junction had 6 bases not matched to a gene; V was cut back by 3 bases and J by 7 bases. The DNA of the CDR3 is TGTGCCAGCAGTGACCCGGGACAGGGGGCAGGTGAAGCTTTCTTT. Its protein is CASSDPGQGAGEAFF.

The chain couples TRBV27 to TRBJ1-2; TRBD1 agrees at 8 bases. Germline V gene lookup returns CDR1 MNHEY and CDR2 SMNVEV (reference sequence). The CDR3 loop spans 15 amino acids. Germline trimming cut 4 bases from V and 8 bases from J; bases unmatched to any gene: 12. For the CDR3, the DNA is TGTGCCAGCAGTTCAAAACAGGGGGGAATAGAAGGCTACACCTTC. It is translated as CASSSKQGGIEGYTF.

This clone was counted a single time. This chain links TRBV6-5 with TRBJ2-1; D unclear. V lost 7 bases to trimming and J lost 7 bases, with 14 bases between them. CDR3 length equals 13 residues. Germline V gene sequence: CDR1 MNHEY, CDR2 SVGAGI. CDR3 region: CASTRRAGNEQFF. The CDR3 nucleotides read TGTGCCAGCACCCGCCGGGCCGGGAATGAGCAGTTCTTC.

The CDR3 DNA is TGTGCCAGCAGAAAAGAGGGGACAGCCTACGAGCAGTACTTC. Its translation is CASRKEGTAYEQYF. The gene calls are TRBV3-1 (or the pseudogene TRBV3-2) and TRBJ2-7; the match to TRBD1 covers 7 bases. V dropped 6 bases and J dropped 2; count of bases not matched to a gene: 7. The germline V gene encodes CDR1 LGHDT and CDR2 YNNKEL (reference sequence). The CDR3 covers 14 residues.

DNA of the CDR3: TGTGCCAGCAGTTTATTTCTAGGGCGCGGCACAGATACGCAGTATTTT. It encodes CASSLFLGRGTDTQYF. The chain combines TRBV27 with TRBJ2-3; D uncertain. The germline V and J ends were trimmed by 1 base and 1 base, with 12 bases remaining between them. The CDR3 runs 16 residues. Germline lookup yields CDR1 MNHEY and CDR2 SMNVEV (reference sequence).

V is TRBV7-9 and J is TRBJ2-1, with TRBD2 matching over 9 bases. CDR3 size: 16 residues. With V trimmed by 3 bases and J by 6 bases, 9 bases remained unmatched. Germline values: CDR1 SEHNR, CDR2 FQNEAQ (reference sequence). CDR3 sequence reads: CASSFSLSGRVNEQFF. CDR3 in DNA: TGTGCCAGCAGCTTTAGCCTTAGCGGGAGAGTCAATGAGCAGTTCTTC.

The chain recombines TRBV18 with TRBJ2-1; 16 nucleotides line up with TRBD2. The CDR3 consists of 16 residues. The trim removed 2 bases at V and 10 bases at J, leaving 5 bases unmatched. Germline V CDR1 and CDR2: KGHSH, LQKENI. The chain's CDR3 is CASSPAGLAGGDEQFF. Here the CDR3 DNA reads TGTGCCAGCTCACCAGCGGGACTAGCGGGAGGGGACGAGCAGTTCTTC.

The chain combines TRBV28 with TRBJ1-5; D is uncertain. The CDR3 covers 15 residues. From germline, CDR1 is MDHEN and CDR2 SYDVKM. V was clipped by 3 bases and J by 4 bases, with 13 bases between them. In nucleotides, the CDR3 is TGTGCCAGCAGTTTTTTCGCGGATGAGAATCAGCCCCAGCATTTT. Its translation is CASSFFADENQPQHF.

The chain joins TRBV6-1 to TRBJ2-7; the match to TRBD1 covers 7 bases. Germline assignment: CDR1 MNHNS and CDR2 SASEGT. The CDR3 consists of 16 residues. The ends lost 3 bases at V and 4 bases at J; junction bases unmatched: 12. The CDR3 region is CASSDPLSRGLYEQYF. In nucleotides, the CDR3 is TGTGCCAGCAGTGACCCCCTCTCCAGGGGGTTATACGAGCAGTACTTC.

A few counts support this clone. The chain recombines TRBV13 with TRBJ1-2; 8 nucleotides align to TRBD1. V was pared by 5 bases and J by 4 bases, with 3 bases of the junction left unmatched. The CDR3 sequence is 13 residues long. Germline loops: CDR1 PRHDT, CDR2 FYEKMQ (reference sequence). The DNA for the CDR3 is TGTGCCAGCAGCCTGACAGGGGCCTATGGCTACACCTTC. Translation: CASSLTGAYGYTF.

The chain has TRBV28 and TRBJ2-7, with 9 bases that match TRBD1. V was pared by 10 bases and J by 7 bases, with 14 bases of the junction left unmatched. Germline V gives CDR1 MDHEN, CDR2 SYDVKM. The length of the CDR3 is 14 residues. The CDR3 region is CATYSGTGRWEQYF. CDR3 bases: TGTGCCACCTATTCCGGGACAGGGAGGTGGGAGCAGTACTTC. Full variable domain (missing parts from reference TRBV28 and TRBJ2-7): DVKVTQSSRYLVKRTGEKVFLECVQDMDHENMFWYRQDPGLGLRLIYFSYDVKMKEKGDIPEGYSVSREKKERFSLILESASTNQTSMYLCATYSGTGRWEQYFGPGTRLTVT.

In this sample, this clone turned up a few times. The chain joins TRBV4-2 to TRBJ2-3; D remains ambiguous. Between the trimmed V and J ends, which lost 2 bases and 4 bases, there was a span of 10 bases. Germline V gene data show CDR1 as LGHNA and CDR2 as YNFKEQ. CDR3 length: 14 residues. The CDR3 is CASSQLKGADTQYF. For the CDR3, the DNA is TGTGCCAGCAGCCAATTGAAGGGTGCAGATACGCAGTATTTT.

This sequence joins TRBV6-4 and TRBJ2-2; 8 bases map to TRBD1. V gave up 6 bases and J gave up 5 bases; unmatched junction bases: 5. The germline V gene has CDR1 MRHNA and CDR2 SNTAGT. The CDR3 runs to 14 residues. The CDR3 reads CASSENRGTGELFF. The CDR3 region has the DNA TGTGCCAGCAGCGAGAACAGGGGGACCGGGGAGCTGTTTTTT.

This chain connects TRBV28 to TRBJ1-2; the D is unclear. With 6 bases removed from V and 2 bases from J, the gap between germline ends came to 13 bases. Per the germline V gene, CDR1 is MDHEN and CDR2 is SYDVKM. The CDR3 has 14 residues. CDR3 amino acids: CASSPPGQNYGYTF. In nucleotides, the CDR3 is TGTGCCAGCAGCCCACCCGGGCAGAACTATGGCTACACCTTC.

The chain carries TRBV19 and TRBJ2-1; 12 positions match TRBD2. This CDR3 has 15 amino acids. V was pared by 6 bases and J by 4 bases, with 4 bases of the junction left unmatched. Germline assignment: CDR1 LNHDA and CDR2 SQIVND (reference sequence). CDR3 amino acids: CASSKTSGGYNEQFF. DNA for the CDR3: TGTGCCAGTAGCAAGACTAGCGGGGGTTACAATGAGCAGTTCTTC.